These 26 T cell receptor beta chains came from one sample sequenced in a study of neurological immune-mediated disorders. TCRdb fed the 5' RACE reads into MiXCR, producing one record per CDR3 protein. The sample yields tens of thousands of distinct CDR3 sequences, about 13% seen once. The sequencing sample was made of PBMCs. The receptors come from a woman aged 55-70 years with HTLV-1-associated myelopathy (HAM/TSP).

This clonotype was found many times. This sequence joins TRBV12-3 or TRBV12-4 and TRBJ1-2; D is perhaps TRBD1 (6 bases). The CDR3 extends over 14 amino acids. The V end lost 2 bases, the J end lost 6 bases, and 13 bases lay between the germline ends. DNA of the CDR3: TGTGCCAGCAGTTTAATGGCAGGGGTAGATGGCTACACCTTC. Residues: CASSLMAGVDGYTF.

This clonotype was observed many times. This sequence joins TRBV7-9 and TRBJ2-4; D possibly corresponds to TRBD1 (6 bases). Germline loops: CDR1 SEHNR, CDR2 FQNEAQ (reference sequence). There are 13 residues in the CDR3. The V and J ends lost 11 bases and 0 bases respectively, with 11 bases between them. The CDR3 nucleotides read TGTGCCTCCGGGACATTAGCCAAAAACATTCAGTACTTC. Translated, it gives CASGTLAKNIQYF.

This clonotype was observed at least ten times. The genes are TRBV27 and TRBJ2-4, with 10 bases that match TRBD1. The CDR3 is 16 residues long. V trimming: 5 bases; J trimming: 1 base; junction bases outside the gene matches: 5. Germline V gene data show CDR1 as MNHEY and CDR2 as SMNVEV (reference sequence). CDR3 residues: CASSPMTGGAKNIQYF. The CDR3 bases are TGTGCCAGCAGTCCGATGACAGGGGGCGCCAAAAACATTCAGTACTTC.

This clonotype was detected ten times or more. This chain uses TRBV20-1 with TRBJ2-3, with 11 bases fitting TRBD2. Germline trimming cut 6 bases from V and 9 bases from J; bases unmatched to any gene: 11. Germline V gives CDR1 DFQATT, CDR2 SNEGSKA (reference sequence). The CDR3 extends over 14 amino acids. The DNA for the CDR3 is TGCAGTGCCCTTAGCGGGAGGGTACTCATAACGCAGTATTTT. This encodes CSALSGRVLITQYF.

This clonotype was detected many times. The chain carries TRBV12-3 or TRBV12-4 and TRBJ1-1; no clear D. CDR3 size: 14 residues. Trimming left V 3 bases short and J 5 bases short, with 13 bases between. The CDR3 loop reads CASSFNSGVTEAFF. The CDR3 coding sequence is TGTGCCAGCAGTTTTAACAGCGGAGTAACTGAAGCTTTCTTT.

The chain couples TRBV20-1 to TRBJ2-3; tentatively, D is TRBD1 or TRBD2 (5 bases each). This CDR3 comprises 13 residues. Germline CDR1 DFQATT, CDR2 SNEGSKA (reference sequence). Trimming took off 0 bases at V and 6 bases at J, with 10 bases between the two ends. CDR3 residues: CSARDGTRDTQYF. The CDR3, as DNA: TGCAGTGCTAGAGACGGGACCCGGGATACGCAGTATTTT.

Many counts were recorded for this clonotype. This sequence joins TRBV6-6 and TRBJ1-6; 9 bases are a match to TRBD1. Germline V gene lookup returns CDR1 MNHNY and CDR2 SVGAGI (reference sequence). The CDR3 contains 15 residues. The V and J ends lost 2 bases and 8 bases, in that order; junction bases with no gene match: 4. CDR3 in DNA: TGTGCCAGCAGTTACAGCGGGACAGGGTATTCACCCCTCCACTTT. Amino acids: CASSYSGTGYSPLHF.

The V gene is TRBV30, the J gene TRBJ2-1, with D perhaps TRBD2 (6 bases). Trimming took 4 bases from V and 2 from J, leaving 6 bases between them. Germline V lookup: CDR1 GTSNPN, CDR2 SVGIG (reference sequence). CDR3 length equals 12 residues. CDR3 in DNA: TGTGCCTGGACGGGAGCCTACAATGAGCAGTTCTTC. This codes for CAWTGAYNEQFF.

This clonotype was detected ten times or more. The rearrangement uses TRBV13 and TRBJ2-1; 9 bases match TRBD1. Looked up from germline, CDR1 is PRHDT and CDR2 is FYEKMQ (reference sequence). The V segment lost 4 bases and the J segment 9 bases; nucleotides outside the gene matches: 10. The CDR3 is made up of 15 amino acids. The CDR3 reads CASSSPGQGMIEQFF. In DNA, the CDR3 is TGTGCCAGCAGCTCCCCCGGACAGGGGATGATTGAGCAGTTCTTC.

The chain uses TRBV2 and TRBJ2-1; 7 nucleotides line up with TRBD2. Germline V gene sequence: CDR1 SNHLY, CDR2 FYNNEI. The CDR3 is 16 residues long. V trimming: 7 bases; J trimming: 0 bases; junction bases outside the gene matches: 9. CDR3 nucleotides: TGTGCCAGCACCGAATGGGGGGGGAGCTCCTACAATGAGCAGTTCTTC. This encodes CASTEWGGSSYNEQFF.

This clonotype was seen many times. The chain carries TRBV5-1 and TRBJ2-7; either TRBD1 or TRBD2 may fit D (7 bases each). In germline, CDR1 is SGHRS, CDR2 YFSETQ. Deletions cut 4 bases from V and 3 bases from J, with 17 bases between. The length of the CDR3 is 15 residues. The CDR3 coding sequence is TGCGCCAGCAGCCGACAGGGTTCTAGCGGCTACGAGCAGTACTTC. This encodes CASSRQGSSGYEQYF.

This clonotype was detected ten times or more. This rearrangement joins TRBV7-2 to TRBJ1-5; D might be TRBD1 (5 bases). Trimming left V 5 bases short and J 1 base short, with 18 bases between. Germline V lookup: CDR1 SGHTA, CDR2 FQGNSA. This CDR3 comprises 17 residues. The CDR3 sequence: CASSPRGGGGSNQPQHF. As DNA, the CDR3 is TGTGCCAGCAGCCCCCGTGGGGGGGGAGGAAGCAATCAGCCCCAGCATTTT.

This clonotype occurred many times. The chain uses TRBV6-1 and TRBJ2-3, with D tentatively TRBD2 (6 bases). Germline V gene data show CDR1 as MNHNS and CDR2 as SASEGT. The CDR3 covers 13 residues. The V end was cut by 10 bases, the J end by 7 bases, with 18 bases between. The CDR3 nucleotides read TGTGCCACCCGGGGGACCCGAGATAATACGCAGTATTTT. It specifies CATRGTRDNTQYF.

This clonotype was recorded many times. The chain employs TRBV5-1 and TRBJ2-1; TRBD2 agrees at 16 bases. Trimming at V came to 4 bases and at J to 2 bases, leaving 6 bases not matched to a gene. This CDR3 contains 18 residues. Looked up from germline, CDR1 is SGHRS and CDR2 is YFSETQ. The CDR3 here is CASSMGLAGGGPYNEQFF. In nucleotides, the CDR3 is TGCGCCAGCAGCATGGGACTAGCGGGAGGGGGGCCCTACAATGAGCAGTTCTTC.

This clonotype was detected many times. The V call is TRBV5-5, the J call TRBJ2-5, with 7 bases aligning to TRBD2. The V segment lost 0 bases and the J segment 5 bases; nucleotides outside the gene matches: 4. The germline gives CDR1 SGHKS, CDR2 YYEKEE (reference sequence). The CDR3 is 14 residues long. Here the CDR3 DNA reads TGTGCCAGCAGCTTGGGACTAGCTATGGAGACCCAGTACTTC. Translating gives CASSLGLAMETQYF.

This chain links TRBV12-3 or TRBV12-4 with TRBJ1-5; D not certain. Trimming took off 4 bases at V and 6 bases at J, with 10 bases between the two ends. This CDR3 is built from 13 residues. The CDR3 protein is CASSSSGSQPQHF. The CDR3 nucleotides are TGTGCCAGCAGTTCCTCGGGATCTCAGCCCCAGCATTTT.

This clonotype was seen only a few times. This chain uses TRBV7-6 with TRBJ2-7; 7 bases match TRBD1. V lost 5 bases to trimming and J lost 4 bases; unmatched junction nucleotides: 5. This CDR3 has 13 amino acids. Germline V gene lookup returns CDR1 SGHVS and CDR2 FNYEAQ. As DNA, the CDR3 is TGTGCCAGCAGCCAAAAACAGGGGTACGAGCAGTACTTC. It encodes CASSQKQGYEQYF.

This clonotype was observed many times. The V and J genes are TRBV7-2 and TRBJ2-7; tentative D call: TRBD1 (6 bases). Germline V CDR1 and CDR2: SGHTA, FQGNSA. The CDR3 is 14 amino acids. Trimming took off 8 bases at V and 3 bases at J, with 17 bases between the two ends. The CDR3 region has the DNA TGTGCCAGCTTGAGGGACAACAGCTACTACGAGCAGTACTTC. Its protein is CASLRDNSYYEQYF.

The gene calls are TRBV12-3 or TRBV12-4 and TRBJ1-1; D gene ambiguous. Trimming stripped 2 bases from V and 11 bases from J, with 15 bases between. CDR3 length: 13 residues. The CDR3 here is CASSLNNFLRAFF. Written as DNA, the CDR3 is TGTGCCAGCAGTTTAAATAACTTCCTCAGGGCTTTCTTT.

The sample holds many counts of this clonotype. The chain has TRBV6-5 and TRBJ1-4; the D is unclear. The CDR3 has 15 residues. Germline lookup yields CDR1 MNHEY and CDR2 SVGAGI. Trimming cost V 5 bases and J 0 bases, with 10 bases left between them. The CDR3 here is CASSGTSATNEKLFF. CDR3 nucleotides: TGTGCCAGCAGTGGAACATCCGCAACTAATGAAAAACTGTTTTTT.

The table lists this clonotype with many counts. This chain joins TRBV6-5 and TRBJ2-2; possibly TRBD1 or TRBD2 for D (5 bases each). The CDR3 totals 14 residues. V was clipped by 2 bases and J by 2 bases, with 6 bases between them. CDR1 is MNHEY, CDR2 SVGAGI, per germline. The CDR3 sequence: CASSYGGNTGELFF. DNA for the CDR3: TGTGCCAGCAGTTACGGGGGAAACACCGGGGAGCTGTTTTTT.

This clonotype was detected ten times or more. The chain has TRBV12-3 or TRBV12-4 and TRBJ1-2; 7 bases align to TRBD1. The CDR3 is 15 amino acids. The V segment lost 6 bases and the J segment 8 bases; nucleotides outside the gene matches: 15. CDR3 sequence reads: CASSPFGTASEGYTF. The CDR3 DNA follows: TGTGCCAGCAGCCCTTTCGGGACAGCGTCTGAAGGCTACACCTTC.

This clonotype was counted ten times or more. V gene TRBV12-3 or TRBV12-4 combines with J gene TRBJ2-1, with TRBD2 matching over 7 bases. The CDR3 totals 15 residues. With V trimmed by 7 bases and J by 0 bases, 6 bases remained unmatched. CDR3 in DNA: TGTGCCAGCACCCCGGCTAGCGGCTCCTACAATGAGCAGTTCTTC. Translating gives CASTPASGSYNEQFF.

This clonotype was recorded many times. The chain joins TRBV20-1 to TRBJ2-4; 7 bases align to TRBD1. CDR1 DFQATT and CDR2 SNEGSKA come from the germline V gene (reference sequence). CDR3 size: 15 residues. V lost 5 bases, J lost 1 base, and 8 bases stayed unmatched. CDR3 amino acids: CSAGQVSSAKNIQYF. Here the CDR3 DNA reads TGCAGTGCTGGACAGGTCTCATCGGCCAAAAACATTCAGTACTTC.

This clonotype has a count of ten or more. The chain has TRBV4-2 and TRBJ2-2, with D possibly matching TRBD2 (6 bases). V was trimmed by 0 bases and J by 5 bases, leaving 10 bases between them. CDR1 LGHNA and CDR2 YNFKEQ come from the germline V gene. The CDR3 has 15 amino acids. The CDR3 here is CASSQDFSGTGELFF. CDR3 nucleotides: TGTGCCAGCAGCCAAGACTTTAGCGGAACCGGGGAGCTGTTTTTT.

This clonotype was seen at least ten times. The V call is TRBV20-1, the J call TRBJ2-3, with 12 positions matching TRBD1. The CDR3 loop spans 18 amino acids. CDR1 and CDR2 (germline): DFQATT, SNEGSKA (reference sequence). V shed 0 bases and J 3 bases; nucleotides not matched to a gene: 10. CDR3 protein: CSARDRDRGRRLTDTQYF. CDR3 DNA sequence: TGCAGTGCTAGAGATCGGGACAGGGGGCGCAGGTTGACAGATACGCAGTATTTT.